This T cell receptor (beta chain) came from a study of beta chain features in type 1 diabetes. Findings and limits, study-wide: Among type 1 diabetes patients, VDJ junctions had fewer insertions and more deletions.

Comment on this clone: Its antigen remains unknown.

The CDR3 has 14 residues. Looked up from germline, CDR1 is GTSNPN and CDR2 is SVGIG (reference sequence). V trimming: 0 bases; J trimming: 6 bases; junction bases outside the gene matches: 8. The study reverse transcribed the entire isolated RNA, so it sequenced expressed TCRB transcripts. The average output of naive, central memory and regulatory T cell samples was about 3.57 million reads. Assay used: immunoSEQ multiplex PCR; TCRdb lists only in-frame clones, some missing. The sample records about 230,000 clones, around 9.6% being singletons. The receptor comes from a woman under 30 in good health. Sequenced sample: naive CD4+ T cells from blood. The chain carries TRBV30 and TRBJ2-7; 7 bases agree with TRBD2. CDR3 loop: CAWSVGGSGREQYF. In DNA form, the CDR3 reads TGTGCCTGGAGTGTTGGCGGGAGCGGTCGCGAGCAGTACTTC.